This entry is about one TCR beta chain. The antigen is unknown. Trimming left V 5 bases short and J 5 bases short, with 15 bases between. CDR3 length: 15 residues. CDR1 is SGHTA and CDR2 is FQGNSA in the germline V gene. TCRdb re-analysed the 5' RACE reads in MiXCR, keeping a single row per CDR3 protein. The sample yields 40,000 or so distinct CDR3 sequences, approximately 11% seen once. The data derive from a study of CD8 T cells in ankylosing spondylitis. Study-level results: Researchers report that disease-linked clones proved CD8+ and relatively rare in peripheral blood. Ankylosing spondylitis blood appeared to be characterized by a TCR beta motif of roughly eight highly homologous variants. Several of the motif variants were reported before in synovial fluid and blood from reactive arthritis.

This TCR was sampled from a male donor with ankylosing spondylitis or in good health (not recorded which). J is TRBJ2-2 and V is TRBV7-2, with D maybe TRBD2 (5 bases). The sample taken for sequencing was blood, either unsorted or a sorted T cell fraction (not recorded which). CDR3: CASSPEATQTGELFF. DNA for the CDR3: TGTGCCAGCAGCCCGGAGGCAACACAGACCGGGGAGCTGTTTTTT.